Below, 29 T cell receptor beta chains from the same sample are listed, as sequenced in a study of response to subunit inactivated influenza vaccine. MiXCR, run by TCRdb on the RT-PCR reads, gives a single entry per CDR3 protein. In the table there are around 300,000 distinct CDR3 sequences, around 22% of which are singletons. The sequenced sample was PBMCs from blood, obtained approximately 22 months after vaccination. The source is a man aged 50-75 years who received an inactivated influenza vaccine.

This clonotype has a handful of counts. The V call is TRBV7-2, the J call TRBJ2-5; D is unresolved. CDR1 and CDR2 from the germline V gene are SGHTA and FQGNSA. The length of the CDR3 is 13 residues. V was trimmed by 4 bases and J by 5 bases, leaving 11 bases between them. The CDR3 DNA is TGTGCCAGCAGCTCTCCCCTGGAGGAGACCCAGTACTTC. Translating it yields CASSSPLEETQYF.

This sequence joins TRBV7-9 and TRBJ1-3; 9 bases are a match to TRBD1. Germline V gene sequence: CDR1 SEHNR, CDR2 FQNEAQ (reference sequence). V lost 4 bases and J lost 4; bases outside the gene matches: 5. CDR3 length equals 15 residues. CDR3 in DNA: TGTGCCAGCAGCTCGGGACAGGGAAAAGGAAACACCATATATTTT. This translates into CASSSGQGKGNTIYF.

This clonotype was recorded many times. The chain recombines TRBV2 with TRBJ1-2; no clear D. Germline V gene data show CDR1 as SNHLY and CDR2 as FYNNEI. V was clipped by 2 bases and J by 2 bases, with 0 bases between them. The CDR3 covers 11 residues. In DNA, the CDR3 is TGTGCCAGCAGTGAAAACTATGGCTACACCTTC. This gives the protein CASSENYGYTF.

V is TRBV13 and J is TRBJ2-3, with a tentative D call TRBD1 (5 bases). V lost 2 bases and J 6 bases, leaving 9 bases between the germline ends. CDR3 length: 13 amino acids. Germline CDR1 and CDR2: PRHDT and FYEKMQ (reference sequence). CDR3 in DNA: TGTGCCAGCAGCTTATGGGGCTCCGATACGCAGTATTTT. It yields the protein CASSLWGSDTQYF.

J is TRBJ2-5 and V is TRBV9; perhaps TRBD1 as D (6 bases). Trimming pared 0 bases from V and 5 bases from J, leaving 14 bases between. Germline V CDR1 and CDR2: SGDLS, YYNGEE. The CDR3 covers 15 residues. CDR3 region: CASSVAPSRGETQYF. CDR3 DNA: TGTGCCAGCAGCGTAGCCCCGAGCAGGGGTGAGACCCAGTACTTC.

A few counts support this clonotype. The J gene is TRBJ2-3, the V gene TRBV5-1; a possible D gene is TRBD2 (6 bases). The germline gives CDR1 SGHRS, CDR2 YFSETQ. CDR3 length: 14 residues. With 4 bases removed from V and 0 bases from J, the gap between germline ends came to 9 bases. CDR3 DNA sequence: TGCGCCAGCAGCATTAGCGGAAGCACAGATACGCAGTATTTT. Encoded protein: CASSISGSTDTQYF.

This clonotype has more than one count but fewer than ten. The CDR3 loop is CAISDHSTQAKNIQYF. The CDR3 DNA follows: TGTGCCATCAGTGATCATTCAACCCAAGCCAAAAACATTCAGTACTTC. This chain connects TRBV10-3 to TRBJ2-4; D not resolved. Trimming cost V 3 bases and J 0 bases, with 12 bases left between them. Germline V lookup: CDR1 ENHRY, CDR2 SYGVKD. The CDR3 is made up of 16 amino acids.

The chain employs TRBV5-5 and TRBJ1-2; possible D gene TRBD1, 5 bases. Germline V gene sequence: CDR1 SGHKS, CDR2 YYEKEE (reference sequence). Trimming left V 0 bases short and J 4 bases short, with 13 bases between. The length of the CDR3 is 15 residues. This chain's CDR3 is CASSLASGTTYGYTF. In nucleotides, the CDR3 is TGTGCCAGCAGCTTGGCCAGTGGGACGACCTATGGCTACACCTTC.

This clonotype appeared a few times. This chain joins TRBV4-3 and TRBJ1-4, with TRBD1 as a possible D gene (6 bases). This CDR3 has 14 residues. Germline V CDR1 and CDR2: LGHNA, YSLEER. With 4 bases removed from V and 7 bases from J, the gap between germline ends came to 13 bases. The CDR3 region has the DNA TGCGCCAGCAGCCCGAACAGGGTTGGTGAAAAACTGTTTTTT. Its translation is CASSPNRVGEKLFF.

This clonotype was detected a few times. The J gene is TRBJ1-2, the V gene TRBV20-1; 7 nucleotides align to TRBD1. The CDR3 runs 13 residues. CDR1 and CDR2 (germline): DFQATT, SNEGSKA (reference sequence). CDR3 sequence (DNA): TGCAGGGTTCGGGACAGATTAAACTATGGCTACACCTTC. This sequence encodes CRVRDRLNYGYTF.

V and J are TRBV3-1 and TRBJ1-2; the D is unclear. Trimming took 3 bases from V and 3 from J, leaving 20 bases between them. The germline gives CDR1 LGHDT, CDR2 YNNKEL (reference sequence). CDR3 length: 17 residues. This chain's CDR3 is CASSQVPIILSDYGYTF. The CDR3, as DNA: TGTGCCAGCAGCCAGGTACCAATTATACTCAGCGACTATGGCTACACCTTC.

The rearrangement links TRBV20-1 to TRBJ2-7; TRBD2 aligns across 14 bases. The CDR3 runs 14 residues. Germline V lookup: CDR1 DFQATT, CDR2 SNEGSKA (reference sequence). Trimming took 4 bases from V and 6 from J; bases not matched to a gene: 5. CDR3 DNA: TGCAGTGCTACACGGACTAGCGGGAGGACCGAGCAGTACTTC. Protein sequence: CSATRTSGRTEQYF.

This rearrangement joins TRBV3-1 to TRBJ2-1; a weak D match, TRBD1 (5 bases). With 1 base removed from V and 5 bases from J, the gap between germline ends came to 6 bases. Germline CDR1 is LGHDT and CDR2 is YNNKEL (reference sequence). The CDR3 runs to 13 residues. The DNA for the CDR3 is TGTGCCAGCAGCCAAGGGACAAACAATGAGCAGTTCTTC. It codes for CASSQGTNNEQFF.

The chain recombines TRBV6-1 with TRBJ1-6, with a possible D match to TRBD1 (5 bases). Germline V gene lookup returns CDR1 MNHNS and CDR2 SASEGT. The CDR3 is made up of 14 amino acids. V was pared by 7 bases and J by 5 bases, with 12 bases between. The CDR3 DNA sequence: TGTGCCAGCATGGGGGACGGGAATAATTCACCCCTCCACTTT. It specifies CASMGDGNNSPLHF.

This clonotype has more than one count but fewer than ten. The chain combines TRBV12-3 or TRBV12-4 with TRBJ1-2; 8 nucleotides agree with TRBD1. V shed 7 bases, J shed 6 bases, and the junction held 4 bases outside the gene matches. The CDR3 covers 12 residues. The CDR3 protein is CASTQGAHGYTF. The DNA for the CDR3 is TGTGCCAGCACCCAGGGGGCCCATGGCTACACCTTC.

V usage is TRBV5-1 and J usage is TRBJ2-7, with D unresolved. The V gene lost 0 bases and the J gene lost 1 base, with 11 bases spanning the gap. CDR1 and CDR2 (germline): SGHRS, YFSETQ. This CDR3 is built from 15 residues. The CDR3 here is CASSLAPSSSYEQYF. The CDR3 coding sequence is TGCGCCAGCAGCTTGGCCCCTTCCAGTTCCTACGAGCAGTACTTC.

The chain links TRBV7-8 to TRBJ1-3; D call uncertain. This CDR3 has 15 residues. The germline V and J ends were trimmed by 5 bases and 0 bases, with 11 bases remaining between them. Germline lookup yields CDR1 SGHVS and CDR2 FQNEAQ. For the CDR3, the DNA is TGTGCCAGCAGCCAGCGGACGGCCTCTGGAAACACCATATATTTT. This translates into CASSQRTASGNTIYF.

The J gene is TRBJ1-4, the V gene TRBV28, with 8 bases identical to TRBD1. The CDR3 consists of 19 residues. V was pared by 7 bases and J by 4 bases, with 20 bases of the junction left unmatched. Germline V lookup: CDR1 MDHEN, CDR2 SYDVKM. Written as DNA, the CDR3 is TGTGCCAGCAACCTTAGGACAGGGCGGCTTGGAAGGAATAATGAAAAACTGTTTTTT. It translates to CASNLRTGRLGRNNEKLFF.

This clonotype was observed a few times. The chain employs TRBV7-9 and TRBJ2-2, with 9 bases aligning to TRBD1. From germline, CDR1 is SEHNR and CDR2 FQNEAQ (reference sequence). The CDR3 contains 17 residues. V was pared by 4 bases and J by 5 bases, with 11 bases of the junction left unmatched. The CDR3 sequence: CASSSSGTGLGTGELFF. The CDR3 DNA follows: TGTGCCAGCAGCTCCTCCGGGACAGGGCTTGGGACCGGGGAGCTGTTTTTT.

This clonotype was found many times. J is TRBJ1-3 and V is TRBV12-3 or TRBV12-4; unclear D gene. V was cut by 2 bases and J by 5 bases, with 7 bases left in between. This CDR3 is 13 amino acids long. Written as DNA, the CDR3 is TGTGCCAGCAGTTTATTTCAGCGAAACACCATATATTTT. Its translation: CASSLFQRNTIYF.

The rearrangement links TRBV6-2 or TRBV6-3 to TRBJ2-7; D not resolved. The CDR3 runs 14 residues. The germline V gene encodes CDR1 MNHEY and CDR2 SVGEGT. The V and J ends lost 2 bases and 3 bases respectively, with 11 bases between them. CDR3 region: CASSYDWRHYEQYF. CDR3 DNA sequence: TGTGCCAGCAGTTACGATTGGCGGCACTACGAGCAGTACTTC.

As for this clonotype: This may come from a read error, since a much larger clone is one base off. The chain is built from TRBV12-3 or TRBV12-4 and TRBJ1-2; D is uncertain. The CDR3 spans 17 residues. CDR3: CASSLLSGPRLDYVYTF. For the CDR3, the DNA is TGTGCCAGCAGTTTATTATCTGGACCGAGACTGGACTATGTCTACACCTTC.

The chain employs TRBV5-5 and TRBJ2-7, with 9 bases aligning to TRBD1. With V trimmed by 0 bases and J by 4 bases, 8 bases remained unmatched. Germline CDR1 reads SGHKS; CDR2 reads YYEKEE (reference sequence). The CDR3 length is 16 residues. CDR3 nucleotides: TGTGCCAGCAGCTTGGCTACAGGGGGCGCAGAGTACGAGCAGTACTTC. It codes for CASSLATGGAEYEQYF.

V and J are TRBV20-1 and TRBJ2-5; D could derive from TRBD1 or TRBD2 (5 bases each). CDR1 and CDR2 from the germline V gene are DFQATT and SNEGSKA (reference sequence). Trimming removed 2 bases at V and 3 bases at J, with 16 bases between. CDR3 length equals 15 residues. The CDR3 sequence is CSARKNPGREETQYF. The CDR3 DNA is TGCAGTGCTAGAAAGAACCCGGGACGAGAAGAGACCCAGTACTTC.

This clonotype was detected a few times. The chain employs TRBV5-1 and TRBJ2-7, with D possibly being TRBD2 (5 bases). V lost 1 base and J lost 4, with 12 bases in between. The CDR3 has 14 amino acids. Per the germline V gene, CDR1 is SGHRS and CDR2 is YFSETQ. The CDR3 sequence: CASSLTAGQYEQYF. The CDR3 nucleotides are TGCGCCAGCAGCTTGACCGCGGGTCAGTACGAGCAGTACTTC.

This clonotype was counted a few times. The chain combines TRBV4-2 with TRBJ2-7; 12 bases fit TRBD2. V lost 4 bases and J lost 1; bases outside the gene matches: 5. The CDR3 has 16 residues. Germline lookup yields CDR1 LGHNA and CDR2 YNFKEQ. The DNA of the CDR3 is TGTGCCAGCAGCCCGGGACTAGCGGGTAGTTCCTACGAGCAGTACTTC. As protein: CASSPGLAGSSYEQYF.

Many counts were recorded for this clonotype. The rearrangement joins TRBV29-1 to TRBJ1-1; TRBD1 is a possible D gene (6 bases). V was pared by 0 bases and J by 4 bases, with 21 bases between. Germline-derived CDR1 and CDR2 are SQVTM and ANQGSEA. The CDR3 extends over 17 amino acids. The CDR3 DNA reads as TGCAGCGTTGAAGATCCCGGGACAACCAGACCAGGCACTGAAGCTTTCTTT. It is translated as CSVEDPGTTRPGTEAFF. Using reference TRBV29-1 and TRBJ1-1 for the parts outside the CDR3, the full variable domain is SAVISQKPSRDICQRGTSLTIQCQVDSQVTMMFWYRQQPGQSLTLIATANQGSEATYESGFVIDKFPISRPNLTFSTLTVSNMSPEDSSIYLCSVEDPGTTRPGTEAFFGQGTRLTVV.

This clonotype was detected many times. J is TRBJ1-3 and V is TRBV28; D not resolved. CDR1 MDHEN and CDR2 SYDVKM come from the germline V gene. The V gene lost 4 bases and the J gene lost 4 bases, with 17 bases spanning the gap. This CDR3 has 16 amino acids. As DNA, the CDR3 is TGTGCCAGCAGTTCTCCTTTTAAATTTTCCGGAAACACCATATATTTT. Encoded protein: CASSSPFKFSGNTIYF.

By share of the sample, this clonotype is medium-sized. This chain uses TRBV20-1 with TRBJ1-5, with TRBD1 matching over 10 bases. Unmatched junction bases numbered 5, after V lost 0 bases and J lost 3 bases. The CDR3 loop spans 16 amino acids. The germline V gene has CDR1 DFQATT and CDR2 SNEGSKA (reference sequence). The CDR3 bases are TGCAGTGCTAGAGATCCGGGGACAGGGGACAATCAGCCCCAGCATTTT. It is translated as CSARDPGTGDNQPQHF.